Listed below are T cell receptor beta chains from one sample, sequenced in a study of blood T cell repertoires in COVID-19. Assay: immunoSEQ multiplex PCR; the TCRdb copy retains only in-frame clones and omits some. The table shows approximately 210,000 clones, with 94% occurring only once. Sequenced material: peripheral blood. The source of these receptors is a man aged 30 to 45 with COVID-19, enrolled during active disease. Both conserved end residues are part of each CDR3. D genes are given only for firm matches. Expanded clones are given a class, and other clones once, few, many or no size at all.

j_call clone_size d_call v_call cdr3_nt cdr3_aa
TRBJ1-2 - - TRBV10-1 TGCGCCAGCAGCCCCCAGGGAGGAGGTGGCTACACCTTC CASSPQGGGGYTF
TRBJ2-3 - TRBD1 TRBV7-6 TGTGCCAGCAGCCAGGCCGGGACAGGGAGCGGAGATACGCAGTATTTT CASSQAGTGSGDTQYF
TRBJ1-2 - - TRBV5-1 TGCGCCAGCAGCTTCAAGGGGATCTATGGCTACACCTTC CASSFKGIYGYTF
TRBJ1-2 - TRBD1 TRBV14 TGTGCCAGCAGCCAAGGTCCGGGACAGGATGGCTACACCTTC CASSQGPGQDGYTF
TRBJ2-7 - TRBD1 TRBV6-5 TGTGCCAGCAGGCCCCCGGGACAGGTCCGTCGGGAGCAGTACTTC CASRPPGQVRREQYF
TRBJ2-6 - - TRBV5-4 TGTGCCAGCAGCTTCAGTTGGTCTGGGGCCAACGTCCTGACTTTC CASSFSWSGANVLTF
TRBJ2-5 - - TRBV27 TGTGCCAGCAGTTTAGTCAGGGACTTAGAGACCCAGTACTTC CASSLVRDLETQYF
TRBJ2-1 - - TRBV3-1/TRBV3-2 TGTGCCAGCAGCCACGGGCAGGGTAGCAATGAGCAGTTCTTC CASSHGQGSNEQFF
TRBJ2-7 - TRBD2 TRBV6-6 TGTGCCAGCGTCCAGCGGGGGAGCTCCTACGAGCAGTACTTC CASVQRGSSYEQYF
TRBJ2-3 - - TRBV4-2 TGTGCCAGCAGCCAAGATGGCCTAGAGGGAGATACGCAGTATTTT CASSQDGLEGDTQYF
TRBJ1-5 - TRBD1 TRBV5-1 TGCGCCAGCAGCTTGGACAGGGGGAGCAATCAGCCCCAGCATTTT CASSLDRGSNQPQHF
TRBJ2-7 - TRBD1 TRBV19 TGTGCCAGTAGTATAGAGGGGCCGGGACAGGGGACCGAGCAGTACTTC CASSIEGPGQGTEQYF
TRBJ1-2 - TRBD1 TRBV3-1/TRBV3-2 TGTGCCAGCAGCGACAGGGTTCACTATGGCTACACCTTC CASSDRVHYGYTF
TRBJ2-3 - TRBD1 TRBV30 TGTGCCGGGACAGGGGGCGTAGATACGCAGTATTTT CAGTGGVDTQYF
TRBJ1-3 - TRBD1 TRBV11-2 TGTGCCAGCAGCTTAAGGAGGACAGGGGACGACTCTGGAAACACCATATATTTT CASSLRRTGDDSGNTIYF
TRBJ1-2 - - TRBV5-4 TGTGCCAGCAGCTTGGACAGTCATGGCTACACCTTC CASSLDSHGYTF
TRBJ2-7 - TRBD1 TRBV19 TGTGCCACGGGACAGACCTACGAGCAGTACTTC CATGQTYEQYF
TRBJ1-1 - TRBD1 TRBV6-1 TGTGCCAGCAGTGCATCCGGGACAGGGGAGATGAACACTGAAGCTTTCTTT CASSASGTGEMNTEAFF
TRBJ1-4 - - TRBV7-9 TGTGCCAGCACCCACTCCGAAAAACTGTTTTTT CASTHSEKLFF
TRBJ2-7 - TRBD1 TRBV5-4 TGTGCCAGCAGCTCTCACGGGACAGGGTCCTACGAGCAGTACTTC CASSSHGTGSYEQYF
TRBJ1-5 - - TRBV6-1 TGTGCCAGCAGTGAATTTAACAGTAATCAGCCCCAGCATTTT CASSEFNSNQPQHF
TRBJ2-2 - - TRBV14 TGTGCCAGCAGCCAGGGGAGGCCTCCGAACACCGGGGAGCTGTTTTTT CASSQGRPPNTGELFF
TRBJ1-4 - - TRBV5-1 TGCGCCAGCAGCCCGCAGGGTGTAGGCGAAAAACTGTTTTTT CASSPQGVGEKLFF
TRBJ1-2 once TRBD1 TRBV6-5 TGTGCCAGCAGTTACCGACAGGGGGTCGTGGACACCTTC CASSYRQGVVDTF